Below, 6 T cell receptor beta chains from the same sample are listed, as sequenced in a study of blood T cell repertoires in COVID-19. Sequencing was performed with immunoSEQ multiplex PCR; in TCRdb, only in-frame clones are kept and a portion is missing. The sample has about 360,000 clones, approximately 88% seen once. Sample: PBMCs or T cells enriched from blood (not recorded which). The receptors come from a middle-aged woman with acute COVID-19.

The chain has TRBV2 and TRBJ1-4; 8 positions match TRBD1. Germline trimming cut 5 bases from V and 5 bases from J; bases unmatched to any gene: 4. Germline CDR1 reads SNHLY; CDR2 reads FYNNEI. The CDR3 is 14 residues long. This CDR3 is CASSNNRGNEKLFF. CDR3 sequence (DNA): TGTGCCAGCAGTAATAACAGGGGGAATGAAAAACTGTTTTTT. Full variable domain (remainder filled in from reference TRBV2 and TRBJ1-4): EPEVTQTPSHQVTQMGQEVILRCVPISNHLYFYWYRQILGQKVEFLVSFYNNEISEKSEIFDDQFSVERPDGSNFTLKIRSTKLEDSAMYFCASSNNRGNEKLFFGSGTQLSVL.

V and J are TRBV3-1 (or the pseudogene TRBV3-2) and TRBJ2-1; D is possibly TRBD2 (6 bases). This CDR3 spans 16 amino acids. V was trimmed by 1 base and J by 4 bases, leaving 14 bases between them. Per the germline V gene, CDR1 is LGHDT and CDR2 is YNNKEL (reference sequence). CDR3 in amino acids: CASSQGYGGVYNEQFF. CDR3 nucleotides: TGTGCCAGCAGCCAAGGGTACGGAGGGGTTTACAATGAGCAGTTCTTC.

The chain combines TRBV3-1 (or the pseudogene TRBV3-2) with TRBJ2-7, with 7 bases lining up with TRBD2. CDR3 length: 15 residues. V shed 1 base and J 5 bases; nucleotides not matched to a gene: 8. Germline V gene lookup returns CDR1 LGHDT and CDR2 YNNKEL (reference sequence). The CDR3: CASSQGPAGFNEQYF. Here the CDR3 DNA reads TGTGCCAGCAGCCAAGGTCCAGCGGGGTTCAACGAGCAGTACTTC.

Only one count was recorded for this clone. The chain combines TRBV5-4 with TRBJ2-7; 13 nucleotides align to TRBD2. CDR3 length: 16 residues. Losses at the gene ends were 5 bases for V and 0 bases for J; bases not matched to a gene: 5. From germline, CDR1 is SGHNT and CDR2 YYREEE (reference sequence). DNA for the CDR3: TGTGCCAGCAGAACGGGGACTAGCGGGGCCTCCTACGAGCAGTACTTC. This translates into CASRTGTSGASYEQYF.

This clone was recorded once. The chain carries TRBV11-2 and TRBJ2-3, with D uncertain. Per germline, CDR1 SGHAT and CDR2 FQNNGV. The CDR3 contains 14 residues. V lost 0 bases to trimming and J lost 4 bases, with 8 bases between them. The CDR3 region is CASSLDQAPDTQYF. The CDR3 DNA reads as TGTGCCAGCAGCTTAGACCAGGCTCCAGATACGCAGTATTTT.

The chain recombines TRBV30 with TRBJ1-4, with D perhaps TRBD1 (6 bases). CDR1 is GTSNPN, CDR2 SVGIG, per germline (reference sequence). The ends were cut back, 8 bases at V and 2 bases at J, with 12 bases in the middle. The CDR3 is made up of 13 amino acids. The chain's CDR3 is CAQQGRTNEKLFF. CDR3 DNA: TGTGCCCAACAGGGAAGGACTAATGAAAAACTGTTTTTT.